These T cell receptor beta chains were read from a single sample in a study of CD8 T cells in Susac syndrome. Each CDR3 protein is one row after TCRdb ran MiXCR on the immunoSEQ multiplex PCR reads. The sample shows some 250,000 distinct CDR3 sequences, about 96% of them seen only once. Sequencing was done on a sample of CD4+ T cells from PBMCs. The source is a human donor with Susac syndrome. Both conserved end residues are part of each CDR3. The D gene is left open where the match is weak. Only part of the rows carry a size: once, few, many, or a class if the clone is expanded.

CDR3 DNA: TGTGCCAGCAGCCCCGAGGCCGGGGAGGGGAACACTGAAGCTTTCTTT
CDR3 protein: CASSPEAGEGNTEAFF
clone size: -
D gene: -
J gene: TRBJ1-1
V gene: TRBV12-3/TRBV12-4

CDR3 DNA: TGTGCCAGCCCCGAAAGACAGGGCAGGAACACCGGGGAGCTGTTTTTT
CDR3 protein: CASPERQGRNTGELFF
clone size: -
D gene: -
J gene: TRBJ2-2
V gene: TRBV21-1

CDR3 DNA: TGCAGCGTCGCCCGATCACAGGGGCACCAAGAGACCCAGTACTTC
CDR3 protein: CSVARSQGHQETQYF
clone size: -
D gene: TRBD1
J gene: TRBJ2-5
V gene: TRBV29-1

CDR3 DNA: TGTGCCAGCAGCTATGGACTAGCGGGGGGGGATGAGCAGTTCTTC
CDR3 protein: CASSYGLAGGDEQFF
clone size: -
D gene: TRBD2
J gene: TRBJ2-1
V gene: TRBV7-6

CDR3 DNA: TGCGCCAGCAGCTTCGACAGGGGTAGTGAAAAACTGTTTTTT
CDR3 protein: CASSFDRGSEKLFF
clone size: -
D gene: TRBD1
J gene: TRBJ1-4
V gene: TRBV5-1

CDR3 DNA: TGTGCCAGCGGACTACTTAGCGGGAGAGCCTACGAGCAGTACTTC
CDR3 protein: CASGLLSGRAYEQYF
clone size: -
D gene: TRBD2
J gene: TRBJ2-7
V gene: TRBV3-1

CDR3 DNA: TGTGCCAGCTGGCTAGCGGGGGGAGAGACCCAGTACTTC
CDR3 protein: CASWLAGGETQYF
clone size: -
D gene: TRBD2
J gene: TRBJ2-5
V gene: TRBV28

CDR3 DNA: TGCGCCAGCAGCTACGGATCCCGGGACACTGAAGCTTTCTTT
CDR3 protein: CASSYGSRDTEAFF
clone size: -
D gene: -
J gene: TRBJ1-1
V gene: TRBV5-1

CDR3 DNA: TGTGCCAGCAGCGTCTCGATAGCGGGAGGGACGAGCACAGATACGCAGTATTTT
CDR3 protein: CASSVSIAGGTSTDTQYF
clone size: once
D gene: TRBD2
J gene: TRBJ2-3
V gene: TRBV9

CDR3 DNA: TGTGCCAGCAGCGAAACGCCGGGACAGATCTATGGCTACACCTTC
CDR3 protein: CASSETPGQIYGYTF
clone size: -
D gene: TRBD1
J gene: TRBJ1-2
V gene: TRBV14

CDR3 DNA: TGCGCCAGCAGCTTGGCTCAGGGGGGAGGCGAGCAGTACTTC
CDR3 protein: CASSLAQGGGEQYF
clone size: -
D gene: -
J gene: TRBJ2-7
V gene: TRBV5-1

CDR3 DNA: TGTGCCACCACCGATGGGGGCGCAGGTGAGTTCTTC
CDR3 protein: CATTDGGAGEFF
clone size: -
D gene: -
J gene: TRBJ2-1
V gene: TRBV24-1

CDR3 DNA: TGTGCCAGCGCAGATTTGCACACTGAAGCTTTCTTT
CDR3 protein: CASADLHTEAFF
clone size: -
D gene: -
J gene: TRBJ1-1
V gene: TRBV28

CDR3 DNA: TGTGCCGGTAACCGGGACACCTCCTACGAGCAGTACTTC
CDR3 protein: CAGNRDTSYEQYF
clone size: -
D gene: -
J gene: TRBJ2-7
V gene: TRBV2

CDR3 DNA: TGTGCCAGCAGCCAAGATGAGAGCGAATTGGGGTTAGAGACCCAGTACTTC
CDR3 protein: CASSQDESELGLETQYF
clone size: -
D gene: -
J gene: TRBJ2-5
V gene: TRBV4-2

CDR3 DNA: TGTGCCAGCTCACCATCAGGGGCGGAATATGGCTACACCTTC
CDR3 protein: CASSPSGAEYGYTF
clone size: -
D gene: -
J gene: TRBJ1-2
V gene: TRBV18

CDR3 DNA: TGTGCCAGCAGGAAGGGAGAGCAGTACTTC
CDR3 protein: CASRKGEQYF
clone size: -
D gene: -
J gene: TRBJ2-7
V gene: TRBV6-2/TRBV6-3

CDR3 DNA: TGCGCCAGCAGCTCCCGGGACATCATAACTGAAGCTTTCTTT
CDR3 protein: CASSSRDIITEAFF
clone size: once
D gene: -
J gene: TRBJ1-1
V gene: TRBV5-1

CDR3 DNA: TGCAGCGTTGTTCGGACAGGGGAATCTCTTACGGGTGAGCAGTACTTC
CDR3 protein: CSVVRTGESLTGEQYF
clone size: -
D gene: TRBD1
J gene: TRBJ2-7
V gene: TRBV29-1

CDR3 DNA: TGTGCCAGCAGTTCCGGGACAGGGGCAAATGGCTACACCTTC
CDR3 protein: CASSSGTGANGYTF
clone size: once
D gene: TRBD1
J gene: TRBJ1-2
V gene: TRBV6-2/TRBV6-3

CDR3 DNA: TGTGCCTGGAGCAACGCCGGATCTGGAAACACCATATATTTT
CDR3 protein: CAWSNAGSGNTIYF
clone size: -
D gene: -
J gene: TRBJ1-3
V gene: TRBV30

CDR3 DNA: TGTGCCAGCAGGACAGGGGGAGGACCCTACGAGCAGTACTTC
CDR3 protein: CASRTGGGPYEQYF
clone size: -
D gene: TRBD1
J gene: TRBJ2-7
V gene: TRBV12-3/TRBV12-4

CDR3 DNA: TGTGCCAGCAGTTTCAAGTACATGAACACTGAAGCTTTCTTT
CDR3 protein: CASSFKYMNTEAFF
clone size: -
D gene: -
J gene: TRBJ1-1
V gene: TRBV12-3/TRBV12-4

CDR3 DNA: TGTGCCAGCAGTGAGATGCAGGGGCGAGCCACTGAAGCTTTCTTT
CDR3 protein: CASSEMQGRATEAFF
clone size: -
D gene: -
J gene: TRBJ1-1
V gene: TRBV25-1

CDR3 DNA: TGTGCCAGCAGTTTCCCCCCAGGGATTACTGAAGCTTTCTTT
CDR3 protein: CASSFPPGITEAFF
clone size: -
D gene: -
J gene: TRBJ1-1
V gene: TRBV12-3/TRBV12-4